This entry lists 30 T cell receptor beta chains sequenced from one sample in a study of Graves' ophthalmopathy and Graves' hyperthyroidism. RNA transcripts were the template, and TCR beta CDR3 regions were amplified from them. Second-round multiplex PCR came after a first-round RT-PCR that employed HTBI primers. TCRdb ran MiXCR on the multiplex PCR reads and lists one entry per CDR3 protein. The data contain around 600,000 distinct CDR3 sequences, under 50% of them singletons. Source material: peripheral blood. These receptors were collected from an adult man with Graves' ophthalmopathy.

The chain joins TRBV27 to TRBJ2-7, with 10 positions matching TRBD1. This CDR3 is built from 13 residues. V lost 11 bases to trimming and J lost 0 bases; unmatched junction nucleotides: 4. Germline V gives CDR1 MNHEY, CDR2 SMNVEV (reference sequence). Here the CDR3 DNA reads TGTGCCTCGTGGACAGGGGGCTCCTACGAGCAGTACTTC. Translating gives CASWTGGSYEQYF.

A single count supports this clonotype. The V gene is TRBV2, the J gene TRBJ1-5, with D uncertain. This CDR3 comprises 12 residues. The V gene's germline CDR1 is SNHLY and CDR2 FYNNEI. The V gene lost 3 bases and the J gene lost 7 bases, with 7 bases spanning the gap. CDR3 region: CASSEVGQPQHF. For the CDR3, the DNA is TGTGCCAGCAGTGAGGTGGGACAGCCCCAGCATTTT.

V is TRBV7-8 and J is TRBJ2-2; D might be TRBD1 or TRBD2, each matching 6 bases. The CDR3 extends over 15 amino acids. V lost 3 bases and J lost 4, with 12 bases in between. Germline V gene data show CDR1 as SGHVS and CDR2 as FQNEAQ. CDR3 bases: TGTGCCAGCAGCTTTAGGGGGGACGCCACCGGGGAGCTGTTTTTT. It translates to CASSFRGDATGELFF.

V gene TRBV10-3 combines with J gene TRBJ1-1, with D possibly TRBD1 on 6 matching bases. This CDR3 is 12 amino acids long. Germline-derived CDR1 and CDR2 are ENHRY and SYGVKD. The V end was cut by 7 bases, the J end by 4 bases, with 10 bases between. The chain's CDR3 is CAITSGATEAFF. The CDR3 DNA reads TGTGCCATCACCTCAGGGGCCACTGAAGCTTTCTTT.

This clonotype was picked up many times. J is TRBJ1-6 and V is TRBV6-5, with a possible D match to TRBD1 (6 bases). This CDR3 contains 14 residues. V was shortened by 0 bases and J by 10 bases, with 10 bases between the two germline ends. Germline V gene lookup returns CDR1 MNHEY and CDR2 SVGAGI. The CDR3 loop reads CASSYSAGESPLHF. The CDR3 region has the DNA TGTGCCAGCAGTTACTCGGCAGGGGAGTCACCCCTCCACTTT.

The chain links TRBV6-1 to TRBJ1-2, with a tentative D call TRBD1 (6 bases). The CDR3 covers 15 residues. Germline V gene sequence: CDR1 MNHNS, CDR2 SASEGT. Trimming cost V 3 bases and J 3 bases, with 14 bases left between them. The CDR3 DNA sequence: TGTGCCAGCAGTGATTTTGGCGGGACACACTATGGCTACACCTTC. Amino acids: CASSDFGGTHYGYTF.

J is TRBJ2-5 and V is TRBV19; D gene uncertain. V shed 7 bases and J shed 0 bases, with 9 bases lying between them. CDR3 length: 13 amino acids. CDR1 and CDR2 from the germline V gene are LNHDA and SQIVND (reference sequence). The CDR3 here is CASNGRHQETQYF. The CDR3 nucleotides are TGTGCCAGTAATGGGCGCCACCAAGAGACCCAGTACTTC.

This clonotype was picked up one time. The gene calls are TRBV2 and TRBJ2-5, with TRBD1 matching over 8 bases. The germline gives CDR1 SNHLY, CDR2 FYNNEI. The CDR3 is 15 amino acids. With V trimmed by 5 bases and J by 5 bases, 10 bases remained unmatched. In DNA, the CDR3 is TGTGCCAGCAGTTCAAACGCCTACAGGGGGGAGACCCAGTACTTC. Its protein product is CASSSNAYRGETQYF.

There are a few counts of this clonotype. CDR3 in amino acids: CASSLQGPQSSYEQYF. CDR3 in DNA: TGCGCCAGCAGCCTCCAGGGGCCGCAGAGCTCCTACGAGCAGTACTTC. The chain uses TRBV5-1 and TRBJ2-7, with D possibly matching TRBD1 (6 bases). The CDR3 covers 16 residues. Germline values: CDR1 SGHRS, CDR2 YFSETQ. The V and J ends lost 4 bases and 0 bases respectively, with 17 bases between them.

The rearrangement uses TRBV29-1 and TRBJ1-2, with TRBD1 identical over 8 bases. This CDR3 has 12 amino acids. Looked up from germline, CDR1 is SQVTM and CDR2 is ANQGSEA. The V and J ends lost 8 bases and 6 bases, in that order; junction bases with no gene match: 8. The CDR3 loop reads CSLKDRDNGYTF. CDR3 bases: TGCAGCTTAAAGGACAGGGACAATGGCTACACCTTC.

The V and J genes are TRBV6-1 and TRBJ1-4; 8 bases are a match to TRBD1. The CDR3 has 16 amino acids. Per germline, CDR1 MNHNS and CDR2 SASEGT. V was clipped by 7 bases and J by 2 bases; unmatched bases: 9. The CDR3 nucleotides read TGTGCCAGCAATGACAGGGGAGGATGGACTAATGAAAAACTGTTTTTT. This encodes CASNDRGGWTNEKLFF.

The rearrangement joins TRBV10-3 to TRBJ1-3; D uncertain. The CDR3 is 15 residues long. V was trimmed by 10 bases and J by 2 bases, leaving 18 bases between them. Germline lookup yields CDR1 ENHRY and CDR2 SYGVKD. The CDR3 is CATARGDGAGNTIYF. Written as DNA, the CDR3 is TGTGCCACCGCACGGGGTGACGGGGCTGGAAACACCATATATTTT.

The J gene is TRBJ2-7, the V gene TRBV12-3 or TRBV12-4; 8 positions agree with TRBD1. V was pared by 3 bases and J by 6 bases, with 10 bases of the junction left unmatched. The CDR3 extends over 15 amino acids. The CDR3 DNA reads TGTGCCAGCAGTTTCCAGGCCGGGACAGGAGTCGAGCAGTACTTC. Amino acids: CASSFQAGTGVEQYF.

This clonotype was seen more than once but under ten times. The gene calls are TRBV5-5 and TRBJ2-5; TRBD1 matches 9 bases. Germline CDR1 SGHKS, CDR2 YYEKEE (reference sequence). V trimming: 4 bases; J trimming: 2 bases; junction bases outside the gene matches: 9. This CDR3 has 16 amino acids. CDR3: CASSGQGLGPQETQYF. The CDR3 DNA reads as TGTGCCAGCAGCGGACAGGGGCTAGGTCCTCAAGAGACCCAGTACTTC.

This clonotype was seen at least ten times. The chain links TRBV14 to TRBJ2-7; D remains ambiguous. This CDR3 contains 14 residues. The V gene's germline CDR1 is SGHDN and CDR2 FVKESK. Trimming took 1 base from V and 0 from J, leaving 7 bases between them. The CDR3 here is CASSQADGSYEQYF. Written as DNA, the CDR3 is TGTGCCAGCAGCCAAGCAGACGGCTCCTACGAGCAGTACTTC. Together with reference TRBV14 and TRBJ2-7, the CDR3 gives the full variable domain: EAGVTQFPSHSVIEKGQTVTLRCDPISGHDNLYWYRRVMGKEIKFLLHFVKESKQDESGMPNNRFLAERTGGTYSTLKVQPAELEDSGVYFCASSQADGSYEQYFGPGTRLTVT.

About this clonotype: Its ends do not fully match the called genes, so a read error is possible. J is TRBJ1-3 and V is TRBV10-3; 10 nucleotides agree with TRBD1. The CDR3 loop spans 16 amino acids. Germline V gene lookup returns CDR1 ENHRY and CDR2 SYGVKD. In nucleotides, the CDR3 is TGTGCCAGCAGTGGCCCCGGGACAGGGGCTGGAAACACCATATATTTT. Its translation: CASSGPGTGAGNTIYF.

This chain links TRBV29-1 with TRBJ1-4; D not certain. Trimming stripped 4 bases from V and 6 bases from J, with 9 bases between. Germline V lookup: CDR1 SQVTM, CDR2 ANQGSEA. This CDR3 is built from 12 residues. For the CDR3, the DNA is TGCAGCGTTGTCGGGGAGGATGAAAAACTGTTTTTT. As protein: CSVVGEDEKLFF. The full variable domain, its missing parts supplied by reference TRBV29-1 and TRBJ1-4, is SAVISQKPSRDICQRGTSLTIQCQVDSQVTMMFWYRQQPGQSLTLIATANQGSEATYESGFVIDKFPISRPNLTFSTLTVSNMSPEDSSIYLCSVVGEDEKLFFGSGTQLSVL.

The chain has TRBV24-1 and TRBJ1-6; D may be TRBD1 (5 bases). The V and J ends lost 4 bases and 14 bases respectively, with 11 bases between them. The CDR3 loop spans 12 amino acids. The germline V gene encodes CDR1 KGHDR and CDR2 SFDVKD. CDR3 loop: CATSDKGRTLHF. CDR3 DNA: TGTGCCACCAGTGACAAGGGACGGACCCTCCACTTT.

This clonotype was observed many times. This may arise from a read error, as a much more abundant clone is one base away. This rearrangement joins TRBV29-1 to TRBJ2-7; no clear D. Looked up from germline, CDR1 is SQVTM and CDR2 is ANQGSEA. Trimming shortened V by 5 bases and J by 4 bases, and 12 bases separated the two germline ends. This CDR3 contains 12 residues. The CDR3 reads CSVRVATYEQYF. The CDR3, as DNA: TGCAGCGTTCGGGTCGCGACTTACGAGCAGTACTTC.

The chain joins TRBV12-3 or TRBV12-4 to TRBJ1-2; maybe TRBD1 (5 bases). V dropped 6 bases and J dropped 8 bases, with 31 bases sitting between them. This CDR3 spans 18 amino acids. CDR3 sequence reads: CASRPLPTLGRPKGGYTF. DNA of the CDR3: TGTGCCAGCAGACCGCTGCCCACTCTGGGACGGCCGAAGGGGGGCTACACCTTC.

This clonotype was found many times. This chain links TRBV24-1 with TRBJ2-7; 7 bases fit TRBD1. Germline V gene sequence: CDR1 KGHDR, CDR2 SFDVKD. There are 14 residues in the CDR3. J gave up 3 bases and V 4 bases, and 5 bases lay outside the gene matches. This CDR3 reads CATSDLTGSYEQYF. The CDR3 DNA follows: TGTGCCACCAGTGACCTGACAGGGAGCTACGAGCAGTACTTC.

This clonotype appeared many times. CDR3 sequence: CASSQEVSVPYGYTF. The CDR3 bases are TGTGCCAGCAGCCAAGAAGTGTCAGTCCCCTATGGCTACACCTTC. J is TRBJ1-2 and V is TRBV4-2; D remains ambiguous. The CDR3 covers 15 residues. V dropped 0 bases and J dropped 4 bases, with 12 bases sitting between them. Germline values: CDR1 LGHNA, CDR2 YNFKEQ.

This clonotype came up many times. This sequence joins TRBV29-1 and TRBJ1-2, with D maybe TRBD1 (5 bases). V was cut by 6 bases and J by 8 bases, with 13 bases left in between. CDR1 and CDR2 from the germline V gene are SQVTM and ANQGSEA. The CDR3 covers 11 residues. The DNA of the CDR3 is TGCAGCGTGGGGGGAATAGGGGGCTACACCTTC. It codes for CSVGGIGGYTF. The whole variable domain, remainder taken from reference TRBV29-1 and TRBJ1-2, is SAVISQKPSRDICQRGTSLTIQCQVDSQVTMMFWYRQQPGQSLTLIATANQGSEATYESGFVIDKFPISRPNLTFSTLTVSNMSPEDSSIYLCSVGGIGGYTFGSGTRLTVV.

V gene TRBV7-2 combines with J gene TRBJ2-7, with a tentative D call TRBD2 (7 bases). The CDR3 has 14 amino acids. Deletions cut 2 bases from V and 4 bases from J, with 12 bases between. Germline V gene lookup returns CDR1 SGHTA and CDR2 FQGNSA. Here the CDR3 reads CASSLRGARYEQYF. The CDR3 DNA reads TGTGCCAGCAGCTTACGGGGGGCGCGGTACGAGCAGTACTTC.

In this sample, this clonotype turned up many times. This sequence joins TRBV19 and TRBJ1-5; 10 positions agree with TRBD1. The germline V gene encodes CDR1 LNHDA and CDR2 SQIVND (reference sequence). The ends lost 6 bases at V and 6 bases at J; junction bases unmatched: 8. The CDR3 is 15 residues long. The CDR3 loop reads CASSSRQGAIQPQHF. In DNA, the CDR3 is TGTGCCAGTAGCTCGAGACAGGGGGCGATTCAGCCCCAGCATTTT. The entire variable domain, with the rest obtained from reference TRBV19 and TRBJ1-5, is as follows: DGGITQSPKYLFRKEGQNVTLSCEQNLNHDAMYWYRQDPGQGLRLIYYSQIVNDFQKGDIAEGYSVSREKKESFPLTVTSAQKNPTAFYLCASSSRQGAIQPQHFGDGTRLSIL.

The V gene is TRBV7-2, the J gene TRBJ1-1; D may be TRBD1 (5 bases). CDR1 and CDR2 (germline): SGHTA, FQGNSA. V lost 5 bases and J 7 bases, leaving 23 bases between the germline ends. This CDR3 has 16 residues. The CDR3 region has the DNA TGTGCCAGCAGCCTAAGGTCCGGGGCAGGATCCCTTGAAGCTTTCTTT. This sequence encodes CASSLRSGAGSLEAFF.

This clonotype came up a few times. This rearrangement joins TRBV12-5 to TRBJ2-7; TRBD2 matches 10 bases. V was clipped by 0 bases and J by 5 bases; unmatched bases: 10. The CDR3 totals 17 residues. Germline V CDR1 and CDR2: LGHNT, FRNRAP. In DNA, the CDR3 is TGTGCTAGTGGTTTGGTATTAGCGGGAGGACCGATCCACGAGCAGTACTTC. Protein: CASGLVLAGGPIHEQYF.

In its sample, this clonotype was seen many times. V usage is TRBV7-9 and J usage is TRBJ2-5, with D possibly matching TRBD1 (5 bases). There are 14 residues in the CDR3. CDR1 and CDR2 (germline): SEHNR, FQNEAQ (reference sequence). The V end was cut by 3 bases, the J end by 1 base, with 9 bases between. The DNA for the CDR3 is TGTGCCAGCAGCTTCCGACAGTCCCAAGAGACCCAGTACTTC. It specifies CASSFRQSQETQYF.

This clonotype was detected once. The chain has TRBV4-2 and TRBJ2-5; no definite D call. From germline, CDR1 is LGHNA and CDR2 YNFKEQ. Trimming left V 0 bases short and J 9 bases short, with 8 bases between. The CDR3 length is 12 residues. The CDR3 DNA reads TGTGCCAGCAGCCAAGAGGAGAGGCCCCAGTACTTC. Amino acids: CASSQEERPQYF.

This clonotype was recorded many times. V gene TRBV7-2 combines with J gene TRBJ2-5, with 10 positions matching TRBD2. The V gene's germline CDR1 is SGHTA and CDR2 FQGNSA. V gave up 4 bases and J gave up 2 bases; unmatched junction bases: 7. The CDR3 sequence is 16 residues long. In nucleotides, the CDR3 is TGTGCCAGCAGCTGGACTAGCGGAAATCCTCAAGAGACCCAGTACTTC. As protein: CASSWTSGNPQETQYF.